Below, 18 T cell receptor beta chains from the same sample are listed, as sequenced in a study of shared clonotypes between healthy human individuals. TCRdb keeps only in-frame clones here, not all; method: immunoSEQ multiplex PCR. The table has approximately 1.5 million clones, 98% to 99% seen once; the top ten hold approximately 0.38%. Input material: naive CD4+ T cells sorted from blood. The sample's subset: CD45RA+ positively selected. These receptor sequences come from a man aged 25-40 years in good health.

V and J are TRBV11-2 and TRBJ2-2, with TRBD1 as a possible D gene (6 bases). The germline V gene encodes CDR1 SGHAT and CDR2 FQNNGV. With 5 bases removed from V and 3 bases from J, the gap between germline ends came to 13 bases. The CDR3 runs to 15 residues. The CDR3 protein is CASSLRTGYTGELFF. In nucleotides, the CDR3 is TGTGCCAGCAGCCTGAGAACAGGGTACACCGGGGAGCTGTTTTTT.

J is TRBJ2-3 and V is TRBV27; D gene ambiguous. The germline CDR1 and CDR2 sequences are MNHEY and SMNVEV (reference sequence). The V and J ends lost 6 bases and 2 bases respectively, with 9 bases between them. The CDR3 runs to 13 residues. Here the CDR3 reads CASSLPNTDTQYF. CDR3 sequence (DNA): TGTGCCAGCAGCCTCCCAAACACAGATACGCAGTATTTT.

The J gene is TRBJ2-7, the V gene TRBV5-8; D may be TRBD1 (6 bases). CDR1 is SGHTS, CDR2 YDEGEE, per germline. This CDR3 contains 13 residues. Trimming stripped 5 bases from V and 0 bases from J, with 9 bases between. This CDR3 reads CASRGQSSYEQYF. The DNA for the CDR3 is TGTGCCAGCAGAGGACAGAGCTCCTACGAGCAGTACTTC.

J is TRBJ2-2 and V is TRBV4-1; TRBD1 agrees at 9 bases. The CDR3 contains 17 residues. From germline, CDR1 is MGHRA and CDR2 YSYEKL. J gave up 4 bases and V 1 base, and 7 bases lay outside the gene matches. CDR3 bases: TGCGCCAGCAGCCAAGGGGGACAGGGTTTTTTCACCGGGGAGCTGTTTTTT. Translation gives CASSQGGQGFFTGELFF.

The rearrangement uses TRBV29-1 and TRBJ2-7, with a possible D match to TRBD1 (5 bases). This CDR3 has 12 residues. The V end was cut by 4 bases, the J end by 6 bases, with 13 bases between. Germline loops: CDR1 SQVTM, CDR2 ANQGSEA. The chain's CDR3 is CSVAQGLSEQYF. CDR3 DNA: TGCAGCGTTGCCCAGGGTTTAAGCGAGCAGTACTTC.

The rearrangement links TRBV5-1 to TRBJ2-1; 9 nucleotides align to TRBD1. Germline loops: CDR1 SGHRS, CDR2 YFSETQ. This CDR3 comprises 16 residues. Trimming cost V 4 bases and J 7 bases; bases outside gene matches: 12. The CDR3, as DNA: TGCGCCAGCAGCCCACGGGCGGACAGGGGCCAAAATGAGCAGTTCTTC. It codes for CASSPRADRGQNEQFF.

This chain uses TRBV18 with TRBJ2-1; 9 bases line up with TRBD2. The CDR3 runs 16 residues. V was clipped by 3 bases and J by 3 bases; unmatched bases: 6. CDR1 and CDR2 from the germline V gene are KGHSH and LQKENI. The CDR3 DNA reads as TGTGCCAGCTCACCCTACGCTAGCGGGGACTACAATGAGCAGTTCTTC. Its translation is CASSPYASGDYNEQFF.

The chain has TRBV7-6 and TRBJ2-1; TRBD1 is a possible D gene (6 bases). V was pared by 5 bases and J by 3 bases, with 11 bases between. There are 14 residues in the CDR3. CDR1 is SGHVS, CDR2 FNYEAQ, per germline. The CDR3 bases are TGTGCCAGCAGCCCCGTAGGGGGCTACAATGAGCAGTTCTTC. Translating gives CASSPVGGYNEQFF.

This chain joins TRBV18 and TRBJ1-5, with D unclear. CDR1 and CDR2 (germline): KGHSH, LQKENI. V dropped 8 bases and J dropped 0 bases, with 17 bases sitting between them. The CDR3 is 16 amino acids. CDR3 DNA: TGTGCCAGCCAATCATCGGCCAAACTTAGCAATCAGCCCCAGCATTTT. Translating it yields CASQSSAKLSNQPQHF.

This chain connects TRBV11-3 to TRBJ2-2; 9 bases align to TRBD2. CDR1 is SGHNT and CDR2 is YENEEA in the germline V gene. The CDR3 spans 17 residues. V was clipped by 5 bases and J by 1 base; unmatched bases: 8. CDR3 nucleotides: TGTGCCAGCAGCCTATCCCGACTAGCGGTGAACACCGGGGAGCTGTTTTTT. The encoded protein is CASSLSRLAVNTGELFF.

This sequence joins TRBV15 and TRBJ2-1; D is undetermined. V lost 1 base to trimming and J lost 6 bases, with 16 bases between them. Germline V gives CDR1 LNHNV, CDR2 YYDKDF (reference sequence). The CDR3 spans 16 residues. The CDR3, as DNA: TGTGCCACCAGCAGAGGGGGTGGTAGTAGGAGCAATGAGCAGTTCTTC. It is translated as CATSRGGGSRSNEQFF. Filled out from reference TRBV15 and TRBJ2-1, the complete variable domain reads DAMVIQNPRYQVTQFGKPVTLSCSQTLNHNVMYWYQQKSSQAPKLLFHYYDKDFNNEADTPDNFQSRRPNTSFCFLDIRSPGLGDTAMYLCATSRGGGSRSNEQFFGPGTRLTVL.

The chain is built from TRBV10-2 and TRBJ2-7; perhaps TRBD1 as D (6 bases). Germline-derived CDR1 and CDR2 are WSHSY and SAAADI. The V gene lost 5 bases and the J gene lost 6 bases, with 17 bases spanning the gap. The CDR3 is 14 residues long. CDR3 in amino acids: CASSIVQGQGEQYF. The CDR3 coding sequence is TGCGCCAGCAGTATAGTACAGGGCCAAGGCGAGCAGTACTTC.

The V call is TRBV19, the J call TRBJ2-2, with D tentatively TRBD2 (6 bases). CDR3 length: 15 residues. From germline, CDR1 is LNHDA and CDR2 SQIVND (reference sequence). V lost 10 bases to trimming and J lost 4 bases, with 19 bases between them. The CDR3 here is CATNPGPGGTGELFF. CDR3 DNA sequence: TGTGCCACCAACCCAGGGCCCGGGGGCACCGGGGAGCTGTTTTTT.

The CDR3 loop reads CASRTQGTSYEQYF. The CDR3 region has the DNA TGTGCCAGCAGGACACAGGGGACATCCTACGAGCAGTACTTC. The J gene is TRBJ2-7, the V gene TRBV28, with TRBD1 matching over 7 bases. This CDR3 comprises 14 residues. Germline V gene sequence: CDR1 MDHEN, CDR2 SYDVKM. With 6 bases clipped from V and 1 base from J, the junction kept 6 bases outside the gene matches.

The chain is built from TRBV28 and TRBJ1-1, with D possibly TRBD1 on 6 matching bases. Germline CDR1 reads MDHEN; CDR2 reads SYDVKM. V lost 8 bases and J lost 1, with 14 bases in between. There are 14 residues in the CDR3. CDR3 in amino acids: CASSSGAGNTEAFF. The CDR3 DNA is TGTGCCAGCTCTTCGGGGGCGGGGAACACTGAAGCTTTCTTT.

This chain connects TRBV4-3 to TRBJ2-7; 9 bases fit TRBD1. This CDR3 has 18 amino acids. Germline CDR1 LGHNA, CDR2 YSLEER. V trimming: 1 base; J trimming: 3 bases; junction bases outside the gene matches: 13. The CDR3 DNA follows: TGCGCCAGCAGCCAAGCTCCCGCTCGGGACAGGGAGGGCTACGAGCAGTACTTC. Residues: CASSQAPARDREGYEQYF.

This CDR3 reads CASSRDRGRFMNTEAFF. The CDR3, as DNA: TGTGCCAGCAGCCGGGACAGGGGGAGATTCATGAACACTGAAGCTTTCTTT. This chain links TRBV7-6 with TRBJ1-1, with TRBD1 matching 11 bases. J gave up 0 bases and V 5 bases, and 8 bases lay outside the gene matches. The CDR3 length is 17 residues. CDR1 and CDR2 (germline): SGHVS, FNYEAQ.

Notes on this clone: Other DNA variants within this sample encode the same CDR3. The genes are TRBV28 and TRBJ1-2, with TRBD1 identical over 9 bases. The CDR3 is 13 residues long. Losses at the gene ends were 6 bases for V and 5 bases for J; bases not matched to a gene: 4. CDR1 is MDHEN, CDR2 SYDVKM, per germline. The CDR3 reads CASSLGQGYGYTF. CDR3 DNA sequence: TGTGCCAGCAGCCTGGGACAGGGATATGGCTACACCTTC.